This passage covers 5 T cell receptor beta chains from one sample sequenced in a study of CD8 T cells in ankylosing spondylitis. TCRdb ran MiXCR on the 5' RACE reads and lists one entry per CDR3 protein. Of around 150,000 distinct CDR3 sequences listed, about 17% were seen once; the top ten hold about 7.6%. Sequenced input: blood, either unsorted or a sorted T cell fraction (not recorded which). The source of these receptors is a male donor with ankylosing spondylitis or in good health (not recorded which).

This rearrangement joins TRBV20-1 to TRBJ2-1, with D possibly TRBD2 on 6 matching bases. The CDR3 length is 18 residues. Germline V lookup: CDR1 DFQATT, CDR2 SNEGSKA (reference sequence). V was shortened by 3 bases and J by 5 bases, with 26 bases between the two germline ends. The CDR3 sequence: CSARAISGLRLIDNEQFF. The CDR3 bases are TGCAGTGCTAGGGCAATCAGCGGGCTCAGGTTGATCGACAATGAGCAGTTCTTC.

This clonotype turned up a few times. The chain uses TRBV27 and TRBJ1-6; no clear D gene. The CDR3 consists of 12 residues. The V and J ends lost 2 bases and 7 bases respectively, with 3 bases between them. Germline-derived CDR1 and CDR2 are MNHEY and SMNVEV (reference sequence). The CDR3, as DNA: TGTGCCAGCAGTTTAAACAATTCACCCCTCCACTTT. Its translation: CASSLNNSPLHF.

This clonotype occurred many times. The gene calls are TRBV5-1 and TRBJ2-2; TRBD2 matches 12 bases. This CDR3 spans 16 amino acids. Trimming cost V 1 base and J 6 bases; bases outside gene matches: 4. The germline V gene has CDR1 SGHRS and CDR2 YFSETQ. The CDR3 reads CASSLSLAGGPGELFF. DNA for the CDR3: TGCGCCAGCAGCTTGTCTCTAGCGGGAGGGCCCGGGGAGCTGTTTTTT.

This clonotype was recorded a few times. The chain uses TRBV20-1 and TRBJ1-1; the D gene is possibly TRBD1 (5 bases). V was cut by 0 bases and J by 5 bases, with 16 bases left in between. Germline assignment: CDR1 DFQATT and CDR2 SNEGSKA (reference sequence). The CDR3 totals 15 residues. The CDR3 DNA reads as TGCAGTGCTAGAGATCCGGGGGAGCGTGGGACTGAAGCTTTCTTT. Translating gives CSARDPGERGTEAFF.

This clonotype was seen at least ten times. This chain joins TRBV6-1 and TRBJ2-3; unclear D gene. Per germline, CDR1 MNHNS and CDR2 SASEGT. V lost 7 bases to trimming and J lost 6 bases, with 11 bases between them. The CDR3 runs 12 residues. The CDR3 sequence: CASNVRQDTQYF. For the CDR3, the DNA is TGTGCCAGCAACGTCCGCCAGGATACGCAGTATTTT.